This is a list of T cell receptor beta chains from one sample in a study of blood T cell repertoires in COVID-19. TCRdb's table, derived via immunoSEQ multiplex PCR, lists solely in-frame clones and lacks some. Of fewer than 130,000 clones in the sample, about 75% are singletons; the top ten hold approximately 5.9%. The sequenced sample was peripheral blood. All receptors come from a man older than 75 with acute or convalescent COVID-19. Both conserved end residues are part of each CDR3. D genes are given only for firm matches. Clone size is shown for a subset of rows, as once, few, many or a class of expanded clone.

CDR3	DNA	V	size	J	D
CASSQSQGANSPLHF	TGTGCCAGCAGCCAATCACAGGGGGCTAATTCACCCCTCCACTTT	TRBV5-4	.	TRBJ1-6	TRBD1
CSAIEVTSGYNEQFF	TGCAGTGCTATTGAGGTGACTAGCGGCTACAATGAGCAGTTCTTC	TRBV20-1	.	TRBJ2-1	TRBD2
CASSEGTGGDGYTF	TGTGCCAGCAGCGAGGGGACAGGAGGCGATGGCTACACCTTC	TRBV2	.	TRBJ1-2	TRBD1
CASNSGQIRNQPQHF	TGTGCCAGCAACTCAGGACAGATCCGCAATCAGCCCCAGCATTTT	TRBV28	.	TRBJ1-5	.
CASSFRDRQETQYF	TGTGCCAGCAGCTTCCGGGACAGGCAAGAGACCCAGTACTTC	TRBV5-4	once	TRBJ2-5	TRBD1
CASSTGQFKETQYF	TGTGCCAGTAGTACTGGACAGTTTAAAGAGACCCAGTACTTC	TRBV19	once	TRBJ2-5	.
CASSPGTGRPQHF	TGTGCCAGCAGCCCCGGAACCGGGAGGCCCCAGCATTTT	TRBV9	.	TRBJ1-5	.
CAFGGGRFYNEQFF	TGTGCCTTTGGGGGGGGACGATTCTACAATGAGCAGTTCTTC	TRBV6-5	few	TRBJ2-1	TRBD2
CASSEDSRYQPQHF	TGTGCCAGCAGTGAAGACAGCCGTTATCAGCCCCAGCATTTT	TRBV2	.	TRBJ1-5	.
CASSDRTNSPLHF	TGTGCCAGCAGTGACAGGACCAATTCACCCCTCCACTTT	TRBV11-2	.	TRBJ1-6	.
CASSLGGGSFDEQFF	TGTGCCAGCAGCCTCGGGGGCGGGAGCTTCGATGAGCAGTTCTTC	TRBV27	.	TRBJ2-1	.
CASSEPGKETQYF	TGCGCCAGCAGTGAGCCGGGGAAGGAGACCCAGTACTTC	TRBV10-1	.	TRBJ2-5	.
CAWSVFQGSGGELFF	TGTGCCTGGAGTGTATTCCAGGGGTCGGGCGGGGAGCTGTTTTTT	TRBV30	few	TRBJ2-2	.
CASSGLAGDQSYNEQFF	TGTGCCAGCTCTGGACTAGCGGGAGACCAGTCCTACAATGAGCAGTTCTTC	TRBV27	.	TRBJ2-1	TRBD2
CASSFEGSGIKDTQYF	TGTGCCAGCAGCTTTGAGGGTAGCGGGATTAAAGATACGCAGTATTTT	TRBV11-3	.	TRBJ2-3	TRBD2
CASSLEQGASEQYF	TGTGCCAGCAGCTTAGAACAGGGGGCCTCCGAGCAGTACTTC	TRBV7-7	once	TRBJ2-7	TRBD1
CASSIWDFPTLYEQYF	TGTGCCAGCAGCATTTGGGACTTTCCTACCTTATACGAGCAGTACTTC	TRBV5-6	.	TRBJ2-7	.
CASSPTEETQYF	TGTGCCAGCAGTCCCACAGAAGAGACCCAGTACTTC	TRBV6-2/TRBV6-3	once	TRBJ2-5	.